This TCR beta chain is from a study of T cell repertoires in cytomegalovirus infection (dated by TCRdb to the late 2010s). As for the study more broadly: Recently identified HLA-C-restricted CMV epitopes, whose presentation resists viral immunomodulation, were targeted by peptide stimulations together with well-studied HLA-B-restricted epitopes. Donor HLA type was relevant to the analysis, as public TCR beta signatures indicated carriage of CMV infection together with the matching HLA type. The research as a whole found: In both this cohort and an independent roughly 350-donor cohort, the cumulative frequency of public TCR beta family members distinguished carriers of CMV infection plus the relevant HLA type. The ex vivo response was dominated by HLA-C-restricted CMV-specific TCR beta clonotypes, and the single most frequent clonotype in two of eight donors was supplied by these HLA-C-restricted clonotypes.

Sequencer: Illumina HiSeq 1500. Using fastp trimming at Q25 and MiXCR clonotype assembly, TCRdb reanalyzed the public sequencing data and kept in-frame beta chains. Each CDR3 protein appears once, grouped with its most common genes and DNA. The sample profile shows about 770,000 distinct CDR3 sequences; 25% to 35% of them were found once. Approximately 14% of the sample is taken by the ten largest. The intended sense of this specimen's treatment or condition label: in vitro stimulation with specific CMV peptide epitopes to enrich CMV-specific T cells. Concerning this clonotype itself: The specificity of this receptor is unknown. Base qualities are not at hand, and no much larger clone is one base apart.

The CDR3 runs 13 residues from the cysteine to the phenylalanine. The kept DNA is CDR3 alone, 39 bases in frame from the first base. Based on the germline V gene, the CDR1 and CDR2 sequences are MNHEY and SVGEGT. The trim is 4 bases for V and 8 bases for J, with a gap of 12 bases between the germline ends. The chain links TRBV6-2 or TRBV6-3 with TRBJ2-1; 6 matching bases give a weak D call of TRBD2. The sequencing used cultured CD8+ T cells from PBMCs, collected from culture after CMV antigen stimulation. The receptor was derived from a human donor in good health (CMV status not recorded). Some clones in this sample may be carry-over from other donors' samples. The nucleotide sequence reads TGTGCCAGCAGTTCGGTTTGGGGGGATGAGCAGTTCTTC. The resulting protein is CASSSVWGDEQFF.